This TCR beta chain was identified in a study of T cells in Graves' hyperthyroidism and ophthalmopathy. Germline CDR1 reads LGHNT; CDR2 reads FRNRAP. The CDR3 loop spans 14 amino acids. The V gene lost 0 bases and the J gene lost 2 bases, with 6 bases spanning the gap. PBMCs were derived from about 10 ml fresh peripheral blood. General study findings and limits: Most thyroid clonotypes expanded above 0.001 appeared in blood too.

From RNA transcripts, TCR beta CDR3 regions were amplified. The HTBI primer set served for first-round RT-PCR of the TCR CDR3. TCRdb redid the calling of the multiplex PCR reads with MiXCR, one entry per CDR3 protein. The data show 350,000 or so distinct CDR3 sequences, with 18% seen just once and around 54% held by the top ten. A note on this clonotype: The antigen remains unidentified.

This receptor was obtained from a woman in her forties or fifties with Graves' hyperthyroidism. Sequenced sample: blood. This chain links TRBV12-5 with TRBJ2-3; no firm D call. The CDR3 nucleotides read TGTGCTAGTGGTTTGGTACCGAACACAGATACGCAGTATTTT. It encodes CASGLVPNTDTQYF.